The entry below gives a single T cell receptor (beta chain) sequence along with its context. The sample originates from a study of radiotherapy plus CTLA-4 blockade in lung cancer. The protocol was immunoSEQ multiplex PCR, while the TCRdb copy is restricted to in-frame clones and leaves out a portion. Of tens of thousands of clones in the sample, more than 80% were seen once. Ipilimumab-mediated CTLA-4 blockade plus focal radiation was given to patients having chemo-refractory metastatic non-small-cell lung cancer. CDR1 is MDHEN, CDR2 SYDVKM, per germline. The CDR3 loop spans 13 amino acids. The V gene lost 3 bases and the J gene lost 2 bases, with 8 bases spanning the gap.

The chain is built from TRBV28 and TRBJ2-7, with D uncertain. Sample: peripheral blood, taken from a patient treated with radiotherapy plus ipilimumab. The TCR originated in a human donor with non-small cell lung cancer who had stable disease on radiotherapy plus ipilimumab. CDR3 loop: CASSFDTTYEQYF. CDR3 coding DNA: TGTGCCAGCAGTTTTGACACCACCTACGAGCAGTACTTC.